This TCR beta chain stems from a study of T cell clonotyping in hematopoietic cell transplantation. In the study overall: Recipients' pretransplant samples followed cytoreduction.

General study results and limits: Pathologically expanded recipient clonotypes increased progressively from day 30 to day 180 as diversity fell.

Of note for this clone: The antigen is undetermined.

This CDR3 spans 15 amino acids. Losses at the gene ends were 5 bases for V and 3 bases for J; bases not matched to a gene: 3. Germline-derived CDR1 and CDR2 are MDHEN and SYDVKM. Assay used: immunoSEQ multiplex PCR; TCRdb lists only in-frame clones, some missing. The profile shows about 50,000 clones, 85% to 90% of them singletons. Stated time point: recipient sample about 28 days before transplant, after cytoreduction. Samples: about 28 days before transplant, then days 30, 100 and 180 after. The V and J genes are TRBV28 and TRBJ2-7; 14 bases align to TRBD2. The clonotype originates from a man in his fifties or sixties with biphenotypic leukemia. Some clones in this sample may be carry-over from other donors' samples. The specimen comprised peripheral blood mononuclear cells, sampled before stem cell transplant. The CDR3 DNA reads TGTGCCAGCAGTGGAGGACTAGCGGGGGGCTACGAGCAGTACTTC. Translated: CASSGGLAGGYEQYF.